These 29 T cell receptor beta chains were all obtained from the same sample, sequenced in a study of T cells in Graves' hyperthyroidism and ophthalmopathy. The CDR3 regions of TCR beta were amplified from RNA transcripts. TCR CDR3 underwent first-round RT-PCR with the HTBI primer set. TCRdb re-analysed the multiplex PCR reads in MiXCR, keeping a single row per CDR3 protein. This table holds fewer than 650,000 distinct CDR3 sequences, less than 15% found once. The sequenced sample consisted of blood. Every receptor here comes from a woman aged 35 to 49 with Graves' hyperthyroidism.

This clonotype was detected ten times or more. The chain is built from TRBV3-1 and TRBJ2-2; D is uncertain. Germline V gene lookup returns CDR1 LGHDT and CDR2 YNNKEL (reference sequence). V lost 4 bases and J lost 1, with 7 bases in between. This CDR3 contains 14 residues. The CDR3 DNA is TGTGCCAGCAGCCGAGACCGGAACACCGGGGAGCTGTTTTTT. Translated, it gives CASSRDRNTGELFF.

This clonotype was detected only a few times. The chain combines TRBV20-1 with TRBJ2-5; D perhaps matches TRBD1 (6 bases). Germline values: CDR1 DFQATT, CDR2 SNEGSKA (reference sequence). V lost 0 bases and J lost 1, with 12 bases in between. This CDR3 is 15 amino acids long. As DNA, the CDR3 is TGCAGTGCTAGAGATACCGCAGGGGTCCAAGAGACCCAGTACTTC. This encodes CSARDTAGVQETQYF.

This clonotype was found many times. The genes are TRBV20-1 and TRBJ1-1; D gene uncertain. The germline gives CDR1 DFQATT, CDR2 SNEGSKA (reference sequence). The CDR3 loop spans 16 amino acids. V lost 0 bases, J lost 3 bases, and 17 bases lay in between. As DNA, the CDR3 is TGCAGTGCTAGAGATGGCAGGAAGGTGTCGTACACTGAAGCTTTCTTT. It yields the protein CSARDGRKVSYTEAFF.

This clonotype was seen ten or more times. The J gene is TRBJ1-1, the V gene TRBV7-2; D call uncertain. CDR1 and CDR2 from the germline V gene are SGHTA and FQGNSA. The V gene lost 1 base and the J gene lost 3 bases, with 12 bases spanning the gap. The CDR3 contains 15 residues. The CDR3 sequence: CASSLGSGWDTEAFF. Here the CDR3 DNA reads TGTGCCAGCAGCTTAGGTTCGGGATGGGACACTGAAGCTTTCTTT.

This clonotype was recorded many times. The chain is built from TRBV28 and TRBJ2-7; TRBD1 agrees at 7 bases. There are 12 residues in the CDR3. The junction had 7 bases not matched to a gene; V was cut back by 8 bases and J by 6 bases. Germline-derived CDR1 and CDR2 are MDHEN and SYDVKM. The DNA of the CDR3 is TGTGCCAGCGCCAGGGGGAAAGGCGAGCAGTACTTC. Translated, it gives CASARGKGEQYF. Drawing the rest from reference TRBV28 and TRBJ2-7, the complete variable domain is DVKVTQSSRYLVKRTGEKVFLECVQDMDHENMFWYRQDPGLGLRLIYFSYDVKMKEKGDIPEGYSVSREKKERFSLILESASTNQTSMYLCASARGKGEQYFGPGTRLTVT.

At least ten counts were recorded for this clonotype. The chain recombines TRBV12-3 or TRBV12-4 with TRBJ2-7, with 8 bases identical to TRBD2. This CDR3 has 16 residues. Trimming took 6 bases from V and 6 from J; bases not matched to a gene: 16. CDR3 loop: CASSTRSGTGQSEQYF. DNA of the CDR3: TGTGCCAGCAGCACCCGTAGCGGGACCGGACAGTCCGAGCAGTACTTC.

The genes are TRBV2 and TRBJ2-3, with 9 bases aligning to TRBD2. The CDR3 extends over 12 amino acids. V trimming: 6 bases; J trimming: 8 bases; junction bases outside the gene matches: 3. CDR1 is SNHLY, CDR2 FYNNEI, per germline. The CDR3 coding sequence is TGTGCCAGCAGGGGACTAGCCCCTACGCAGTATTTT. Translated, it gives CASRGLAPTQYF.

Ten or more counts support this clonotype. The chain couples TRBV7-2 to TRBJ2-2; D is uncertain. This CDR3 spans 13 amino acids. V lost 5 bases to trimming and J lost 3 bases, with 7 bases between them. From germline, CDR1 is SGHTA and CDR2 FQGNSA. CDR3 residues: CASSQRYTGELFF. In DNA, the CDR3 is TGTGCCAGCAGCCAACGATACACCGGGGAGCTGTTTTTT.

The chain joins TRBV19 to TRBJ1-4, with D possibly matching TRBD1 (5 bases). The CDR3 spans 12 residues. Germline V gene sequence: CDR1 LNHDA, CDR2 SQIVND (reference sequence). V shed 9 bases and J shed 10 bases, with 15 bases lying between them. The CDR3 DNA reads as TGTGCCAGCACCGTCCGGGGGGGAAAACTGTTTTTT. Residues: CASTVRGGKLFF. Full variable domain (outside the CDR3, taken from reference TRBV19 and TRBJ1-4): DGGITQSPKYLFRKEGQNVTLSCEQNLNHDAMYWYRQDPGQGLRLIYYSQIVNDFQKGDIAEGYSVSREKKESFPLTVTSAQKNPTAFYLCASTVRGGKLFFGSGTQLSVL.

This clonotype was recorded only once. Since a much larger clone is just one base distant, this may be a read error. CDR3 DNA: TGTGCCAGCAGTCTACGGAGACAGCTTATCTATGGCTACACCTTC. Translation gives CASSLRRQLIYGYTF. The gene calls are TRBV28 and TRBJ1-2; tentatively, D is TRBD1 (5 bases). The V gene lost 5 bases and the J gene lost 4 bases, with 17 bases spanning the gap. The CDR3 sequence is 15 residues long. Germline-derived CDR1 and CDR2 are MDHEN and SYDVKM.

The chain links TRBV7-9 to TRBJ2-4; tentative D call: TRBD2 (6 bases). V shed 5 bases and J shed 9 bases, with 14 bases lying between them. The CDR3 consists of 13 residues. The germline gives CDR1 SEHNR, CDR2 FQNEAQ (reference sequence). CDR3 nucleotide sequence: TGTGCCAGCAGCCCCGGGACTGTGGGCATTCAGTACTTC. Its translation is CASSPGTVGIQYF. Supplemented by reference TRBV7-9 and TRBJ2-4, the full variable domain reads DTGVSQNPRHKITKRGQNVTFRCDPISEHNRLYWYRQTLGQGPEFLTYFQNEAQLEKSRLLSDRFSAERPKGSFSTLEIQRTEQGDSAMYLCASSPGTVGIQYFGAGTRLSVL.

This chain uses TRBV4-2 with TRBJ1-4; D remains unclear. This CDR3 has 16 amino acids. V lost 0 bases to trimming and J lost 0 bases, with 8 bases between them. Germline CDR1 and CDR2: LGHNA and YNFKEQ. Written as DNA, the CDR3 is TGTGCCAGCAGCCAAGAGGCGGGAGCAACTAATGAAAAACTGTTTTTT. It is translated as CASSQEAGATNEKLFF.

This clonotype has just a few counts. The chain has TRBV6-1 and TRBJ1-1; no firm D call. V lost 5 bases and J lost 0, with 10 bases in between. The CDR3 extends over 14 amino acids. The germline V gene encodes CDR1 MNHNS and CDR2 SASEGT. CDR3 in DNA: TGTGCCAGCAGTACAAGGGCCCTGAACACTGAAGCTTTCTTT. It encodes CASSTRALNTEAFF.

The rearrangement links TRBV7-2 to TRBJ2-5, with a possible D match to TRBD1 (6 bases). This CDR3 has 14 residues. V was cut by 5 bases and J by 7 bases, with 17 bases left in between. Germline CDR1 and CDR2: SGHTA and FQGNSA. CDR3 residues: CASSLGRVGGTQYF. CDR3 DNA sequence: TGTGCCAGCAGCCTCGGACGAGTAGGGGGGACCCAGTACTTC.

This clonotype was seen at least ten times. The CDR3 sequence: CASSARTSGSNEQYF. The CDR3 DNA reads as TGCGCCAGCAGCGCCCGAACTAGCGGGAGCAACGAGCAGTACTTC. V is TRBV5-1 and J is TRBJ2-7; 11 bases align to TRBD2. The CDR3 is made up of 15 amino acids. Germline CDR1 and CDR2: SGHRS and YFSETQ. The ends lost 4 bases at V and 5 bases at J; junction bases unmatched: 8.

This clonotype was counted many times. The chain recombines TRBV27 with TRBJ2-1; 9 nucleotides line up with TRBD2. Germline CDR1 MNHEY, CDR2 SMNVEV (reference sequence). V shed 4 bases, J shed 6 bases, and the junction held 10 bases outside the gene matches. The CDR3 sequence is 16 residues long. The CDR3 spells CASSSPRAGGINEQFF. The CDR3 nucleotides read TGTGCCAGCAGTTCCCCTCGGGCGGGAGGGATCAATGAGCAGTTCTTC.

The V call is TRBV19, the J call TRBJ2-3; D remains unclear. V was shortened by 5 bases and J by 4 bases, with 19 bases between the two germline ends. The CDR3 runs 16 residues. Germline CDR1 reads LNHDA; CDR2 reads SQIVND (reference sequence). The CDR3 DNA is TGTGCCAGTAGTCCCGGTTGGGCGAAAGTGGCAGATACGCAGTATTTT. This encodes CASSPGWAKVADTQYF.

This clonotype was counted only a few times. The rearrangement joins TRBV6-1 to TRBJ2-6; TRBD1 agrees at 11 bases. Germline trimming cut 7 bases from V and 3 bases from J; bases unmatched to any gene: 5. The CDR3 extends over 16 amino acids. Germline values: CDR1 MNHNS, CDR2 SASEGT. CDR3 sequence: CASTGQGALGANVLTF. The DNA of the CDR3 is TGTGCCAGCACCGGACAGGGGGCGCTTGGGGCCAACGTCCTGACTTTC.

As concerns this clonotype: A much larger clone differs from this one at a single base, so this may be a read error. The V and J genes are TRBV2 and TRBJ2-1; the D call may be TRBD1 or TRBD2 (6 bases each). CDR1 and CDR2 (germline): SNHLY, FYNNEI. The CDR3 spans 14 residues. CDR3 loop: CASPDKGGPNKQFF. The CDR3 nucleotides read TGTGCCAGCCCGGACAAGGGGGGCCCCAATAAGCAGTTCTTC.

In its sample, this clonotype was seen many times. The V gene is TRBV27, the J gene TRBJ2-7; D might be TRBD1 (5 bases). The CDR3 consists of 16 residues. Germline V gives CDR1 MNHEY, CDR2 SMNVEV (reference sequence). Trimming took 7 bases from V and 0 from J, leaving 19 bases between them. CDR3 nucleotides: TGTGCCAGCACTTACAGGTGGCCCGCAAGCTCCTACGAGCAGTACTTC. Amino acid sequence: CASTYRWPASSYEQYF.

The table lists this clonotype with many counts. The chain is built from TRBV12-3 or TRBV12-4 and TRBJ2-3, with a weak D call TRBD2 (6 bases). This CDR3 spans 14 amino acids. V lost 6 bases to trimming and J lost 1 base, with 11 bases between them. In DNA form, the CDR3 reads TGTGCCAGCAGGGGGGACTCCCGCACAGATACGCAGTATTTT. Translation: CASRGDSRTDTQYF.

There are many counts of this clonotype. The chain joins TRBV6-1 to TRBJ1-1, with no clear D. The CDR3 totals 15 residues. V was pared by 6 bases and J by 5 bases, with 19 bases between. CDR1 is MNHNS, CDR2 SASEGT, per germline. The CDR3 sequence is CASSTFSESGTEAFF. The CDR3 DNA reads TGTGCCAGCAGCACCTTCAGTGAGTCGGGGACTGAAGCTTTCTTT.

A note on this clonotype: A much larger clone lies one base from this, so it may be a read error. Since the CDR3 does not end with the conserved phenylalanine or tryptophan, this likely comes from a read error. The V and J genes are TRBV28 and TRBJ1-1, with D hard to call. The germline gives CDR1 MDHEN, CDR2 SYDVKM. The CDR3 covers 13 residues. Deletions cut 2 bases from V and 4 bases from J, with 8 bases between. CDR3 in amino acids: CASSLGVSTEAFL. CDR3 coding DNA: TGTGCCAGCAGTTTAGGGGTGAGCACTGAAGCTTTCCTT.

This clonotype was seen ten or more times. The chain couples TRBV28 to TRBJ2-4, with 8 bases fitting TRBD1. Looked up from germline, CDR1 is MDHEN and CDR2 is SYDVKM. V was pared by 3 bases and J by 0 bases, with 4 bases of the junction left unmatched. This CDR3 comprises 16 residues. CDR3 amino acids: CASSLTGEIAKNIQYF. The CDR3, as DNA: TGTGCCAGCAGTTTGACAGGGGAAATAGCCAAAAACATTCAGTACTTC.

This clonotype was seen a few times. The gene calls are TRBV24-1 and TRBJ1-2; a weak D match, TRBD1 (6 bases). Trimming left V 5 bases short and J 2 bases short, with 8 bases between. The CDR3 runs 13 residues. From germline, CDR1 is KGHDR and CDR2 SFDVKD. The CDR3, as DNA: TGTGCCACCAGTGCTCAGGGGAACTATGGCTACACCTTC. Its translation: CATSAQGNYGYTF.

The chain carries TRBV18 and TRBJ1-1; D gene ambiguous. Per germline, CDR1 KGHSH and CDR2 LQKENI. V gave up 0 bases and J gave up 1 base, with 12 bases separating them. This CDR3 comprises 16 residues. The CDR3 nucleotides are TGTGCCAGCTCACCACCCAATGGGCGGAAGAACACTGAAGCTTTCTTT. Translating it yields CASSPPNGRKNTEAFF.

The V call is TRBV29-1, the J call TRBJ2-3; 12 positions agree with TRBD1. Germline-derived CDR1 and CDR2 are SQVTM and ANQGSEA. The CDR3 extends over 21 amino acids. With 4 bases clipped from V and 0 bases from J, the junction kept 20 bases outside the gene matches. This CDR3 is CSVGERRDRGPLASSTDTQYF. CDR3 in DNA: TGCAGCGTTGGGGAAAGGCGGGACAGGGGGCCTCTAGCGTCTAGCACAGATACGCAGTATTTT.

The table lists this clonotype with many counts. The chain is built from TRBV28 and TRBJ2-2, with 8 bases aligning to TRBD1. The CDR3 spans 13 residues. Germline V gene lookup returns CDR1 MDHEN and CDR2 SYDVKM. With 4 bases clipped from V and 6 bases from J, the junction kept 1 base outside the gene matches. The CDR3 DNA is TGTGCCAGCAGTTCAGGGGGCCCCGGGGAGCTGTTTTTT. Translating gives CASSSGGPGELFF.

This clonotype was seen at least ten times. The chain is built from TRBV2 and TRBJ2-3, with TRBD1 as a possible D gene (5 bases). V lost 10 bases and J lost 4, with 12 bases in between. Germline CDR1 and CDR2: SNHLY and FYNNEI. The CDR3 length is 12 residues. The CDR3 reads CANEKTADTQYF. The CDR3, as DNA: TGTGCCAACGAAAAGACAGCAGATACGCAGTATTTT.